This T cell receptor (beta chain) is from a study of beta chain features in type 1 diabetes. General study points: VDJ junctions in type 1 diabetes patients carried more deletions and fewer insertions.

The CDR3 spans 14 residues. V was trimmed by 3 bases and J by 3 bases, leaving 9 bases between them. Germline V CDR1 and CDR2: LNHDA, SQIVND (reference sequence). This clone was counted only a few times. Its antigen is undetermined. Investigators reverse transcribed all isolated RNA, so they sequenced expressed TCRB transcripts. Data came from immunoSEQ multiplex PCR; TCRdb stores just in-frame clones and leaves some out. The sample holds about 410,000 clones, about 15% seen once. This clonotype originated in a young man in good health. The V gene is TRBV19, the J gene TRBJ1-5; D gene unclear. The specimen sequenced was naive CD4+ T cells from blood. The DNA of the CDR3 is TGTGCCAGTAGTATTTCTACGTACAATCAGCCCCAGCATTTT. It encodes CASSISTYNQPQHF.